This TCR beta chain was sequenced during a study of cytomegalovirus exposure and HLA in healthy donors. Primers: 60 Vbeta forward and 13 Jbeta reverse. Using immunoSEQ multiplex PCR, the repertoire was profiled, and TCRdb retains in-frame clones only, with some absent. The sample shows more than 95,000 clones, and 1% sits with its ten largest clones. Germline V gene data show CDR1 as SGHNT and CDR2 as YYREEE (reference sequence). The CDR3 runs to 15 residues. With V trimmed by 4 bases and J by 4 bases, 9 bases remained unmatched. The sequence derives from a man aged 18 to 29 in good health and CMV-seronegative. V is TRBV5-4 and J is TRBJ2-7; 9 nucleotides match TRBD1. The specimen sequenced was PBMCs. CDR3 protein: CASSPKDRGDYEQYF. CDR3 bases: TGTGCCAGCAGCCCGAAGGACAGGGGAGATTACGAGCAGTACTTC.